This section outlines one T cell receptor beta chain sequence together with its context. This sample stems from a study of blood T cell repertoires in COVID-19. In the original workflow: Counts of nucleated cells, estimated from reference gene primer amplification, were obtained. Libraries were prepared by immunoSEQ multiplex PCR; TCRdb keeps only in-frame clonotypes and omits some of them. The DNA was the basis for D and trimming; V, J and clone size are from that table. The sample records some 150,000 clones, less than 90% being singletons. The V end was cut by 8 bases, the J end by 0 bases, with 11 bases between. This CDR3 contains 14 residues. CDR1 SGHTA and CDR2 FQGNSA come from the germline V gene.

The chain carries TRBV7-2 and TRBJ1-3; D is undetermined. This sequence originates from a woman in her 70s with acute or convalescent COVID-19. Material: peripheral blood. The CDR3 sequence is CASDYGNSGNTIYF. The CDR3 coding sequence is TGTGCCAGCGACTACGGGAACTCTGGAAACACCATATATTTT.